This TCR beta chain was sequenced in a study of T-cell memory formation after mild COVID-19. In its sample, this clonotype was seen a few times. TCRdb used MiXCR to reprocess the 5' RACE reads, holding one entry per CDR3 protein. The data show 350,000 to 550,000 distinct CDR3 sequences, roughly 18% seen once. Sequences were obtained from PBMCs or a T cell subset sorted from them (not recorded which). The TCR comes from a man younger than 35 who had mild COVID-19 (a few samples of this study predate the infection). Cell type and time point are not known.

The CDR3 sequence: CATSRDNPGAKNIQYF. CDR3 DNA: TGTGCCACCAGCAGAGATAACCCGGGGGCCAAAAACATTCAGTACTTC. The V call is TRBV15, the J call TRBJ2-4; TRBD2 is a possible D gene (5 bases). Trimming removed 0 bases from V and 1 base from J, with 10 bases in between. Germline-derived CDR1 and CDR2 are LNHNV and YYDKDF (reference sequence). This CDR3 is 16 amino acids long.